This T cell receptor beta chain stems from a study of blood T cell repertoires in COVID-19. Study-level background: Sites in the United States, Italy and Spain provided acute and convalescent COVID-19 samples. Sources were T cells, B-cell-depleted T cells, or PBMCs; the material itself was cDNA or gDNA.

The table came from immunoSEQ multiplex PCR; TCRdb's copy has only in-frame clones and leaves some out. The sample has just over 300,000 clones, just over 85% seen once. This CDR3 has 17 amino acids. J was trimmed by 3 bases and V by 0 bases; bases with no gene match: 2. Germline assignment: CDR1 SGHNT and CDR2 YYREEE (reference sequence). For recovered donors of Cohort 3, there were two negative PCRs, clearance, or symptom resolution. The gene calls are TRBV5-4 and TRBJ2-1; TRBD2 agrees at 14 bases. The receptor was isolated from a man younger than 45 who had recovered from COVID-19. Sequenced: PBMCs or T cells enriched from blood (not recorded which). The CDR3 loop reads CASSLGLAGGDYNEQFF. The CDR3, as DNA: TGTGCCAGCAGCTTGGGACTAGCGGGAGGGGACTACAATGAGCAGTTCTTC.